The 31 T cell receptor beta chains below come from one sample, sequenced in a study of post-analysis software for immune sequencing data. Study-wide findings and caveats: Among a few TRBV segments more frequent in patients than controls were TRBV5-6, TRBV5-1 and TRBV20-1.

The antigens for these receptors are not known. Researchers reported that TCR beta cDNA libraries carried unique molecular identifiers. TCRdb independently ran MiXCR on the PCR reads; one entry per CDR3 protein. There are some 690,000 distinct CDR3 sequences in the sample; roughly 27% occur only once, and more than 0.45% lies in the top ten. The specimen sequenced was blood. The source of these receptors is a girl aged 10 to 17 with multiple sclerosis.

The V and J genes are TRBV4-1 and TRBJ2-1, with D perhaps assigned TRBD1 or TRBD2 (6 bases each). V gave up 8 bases and J gave up 5 bases, with 19 bases separating them. Looked up from germline, CDR1 is MGHRA and CDR2 is YSYEKL. This CDR3 region has 15 residues. CDR3 protein: CASAYGGLTNNEQFF. For the CDR3, the DNA is TGCGCCAGCGCCTACGGGGGCCTAACCAACAATGAGCAGTTCTTC.

This clonotype was seen a handful of times. The V and J genes are TRBV4-1 and TRBJ2-3; D not certain. This CDR3 has 17 residues. Trimming shortened V by 4 bases and J by 2 bases, and 19 bases separated the two germline ends. Looked up from germline, CDR1 is MGHRA and CDR2 is YSYEKL. CDR3: CASSRSDDITVTDTQYF. As DNA, the CDR3 is TGCGCCAGCAGCCGTAGTGATGACATTACGGTCACAGATACGCAGTATTTT.

This clonotype was counted a few times. This chain connects TRBV29-1 to TRBJ2-1; TRBD1 matches 9 bases. Germline V CDR1 and CDR2: SQVTM, ANQGSEA. The CDR3 loop spans 15 amino acids. Germline trimming cut 2 bases from V and 8 bases from J; bases unmatched to any gene: 10. The CDR3 here is CSVESGQGLGHEQFF. CDR3 bases: TGCAGCGTTGAATCTGGACAGGGGTTGGGGCATGAGCAGTTCTTC.

This clonotype was observed a handful of times. The CDR3 nucleotides are TGCAGTGCTAGAGTGACCCTTGGACAGAGCCTTTCTAGCGGGTCACCGGGGGAGACCCAGTACTTC. Amino acid sequence: CSARVTLGQSLSSGSPGETQYF. V usage is TRBV20-1 and J usage is TRBJ2-5, with 8 bases lining up with TRBD2. CDR3 length: 22 amino acids. With 1 base clipped from V and 5 bases from J, the junction kept 30 bases outside the gene matches. Looked up from germline, CDR1 is DFQATT and CDR2 is SNEGSKA (reference sequence).

The V and J genes are TRBV5-1 and TRBJ2-5; D perhaps matches TRBD2 (5 bases). The CDR3 consists of 12 residues. The germline gives CDR1 SGHRS, CDR2 YFSETQ. Trimming stripped 3 bases from V and 4 bases from J, with 7 bases between. The CDR3 loop reads CASSSAGETQYF. DNA of the CDR3: TGCGCCAGCAGCTCCGCGGGAGAGACCCAGTACTTC.

This clonotype was counted a few times. The gene calls are TRBV29-1 and TRBJ2-3, with no clear D. The CDR3 is made up of 13 amino acids. V lost 4 bases, J lost 6 bases, and 14 bases lay in between. Germline CDR1 and CDR2: SQVTM and ANQGSEA. The CDR3 DNA is TGCAGCGTTGCATGGCTAGACGGGGATACGCAGTATTTT. It is translated as CSVAWLDGDTQYF.

This clonotype was counted a few times. The chain uses TRBV7-9 and TRBJ2-5; TRBD1 agrees at 12 bases. The CDR3 loop spans 16 amino acids. Germline assignment: CDR1 SEHNR and CDR2 FQNEAQ (reference sequence). J lost 5 bases, V lost 5 bases, and 9 bases had no gene match. The CDR3 is CASSQGTGGGSETQYF. The CDR3 nucleotides are TGTGCCAGCAGCCAGGGGACAGGGGGCGGATCGGAGACCCAGTACTTC.

Concerning this clonotype itself: A read error may be the cause here, since a much bigger clone is one base away. This chain connects TRBV10-3 to TRBJ2-5; D possibly corresponds to TRBD2 (6 bases). The CDR3 contains 19 residues. Germline CDR1 ENHRY, CDR2 SYGVKD. The V gene lost 6 bases and the J gene lost 11 bases, with 37 bases spanning the gap. The CDR3, as DNA: TGTGCCATCAGAGACCCTCGGGCATCGGGGGAAGGAGTGAGAAATGAGCAGTACTTC. This translates into CAIRDPRASGEGVRNEQYF.

V and J are TRBV29-1 and TRBJ1-5; 7 positions agree with TRBD1. V dropped 6 bases and J dropped 3; count of bases not matched to a gene: 2. Germline V gene data show CDR1 as SQVTM and CDR2 as ANQGSEA. The CDR3 has 12 amino acids. The CDR3 reads CSVQGNNQPQHF. CDR3 DNA sequence: TGCAGCGTACAGGGGAACAATCAGCCCCAGCATTTT.

This clonotype was recorded at least ten times. The chain carries TRBV4-3 and TRBJ1-2; 10 bases align to TRBD1. The germline gives CDR1 LGHNA, CDR2 YSLEER. CDR3 length equals 15 residues. The trim removed 4 bases at V and 4 bases at J, leaving 6 bases unmatched. The CDR3 region is CASSLTGDRGYGYTF. The CDR3 nucleotides read TGCGCCAGCAGCCTGACTGGGGACAGGGGCTATGGCTACACCTTC.

The CDR3 DNA follows: TGTGCCAGCAGCTTAGACGGAGCGGGAGATACGCAGTATTTT. This translates into CASSLDGAGDTQYF. The V call is TRBV7-2, the J call TRBJ2-3; the D gene is possibly TRBD2 (6 bases). Germline assignment: CDR1 SGHTA and CDR2 FQGNSA. The CDR3 extends over 14 amino acids. V lost 1 base to trimming and J lost 5 bases, with 10 bases between them. Variable domain in full (rest from reference TRBV7-2 and TRBJ2-3): GAGVSQSPSNKVTEKGKDVELRCDPISGHTALYWYRQSLGQGLEFLIYFQGNSAPDKSGLPSDRFSAERTGGSVSTLTIQRTQQEDSAVYLCASSLDGAGDTQYFGPGTRLTVL.

This chain links TRBV15 with TRBJ1-2; D is ambiguous. From germline, CDR1 is LNHNV and CDR2 YYDKDF (reference sequence). The CDR3 has 16 residues. Trimming took 0 bases from V and 7 from J, leaving 18 bases between them. The CDR3 DNA sequence: TGTGCCACCAGCAGAGATAAAGTTGGGTACGGGGTTGGCTACACCTTC. Amino acid sequence: CATSRDKVGYGVGYTF.

This clonotype was counted between two and nine times. The rearrangement links TRBV6-5 to TRBJ2-1; 9 bases fit TRBD1. Germline CDR1 MNHEY, CDR2 SVGAGI. V shed 4 bases and J 8 bases; nucleotides not matched to a gene: 6. This CDR3 is built from 14 residues. This CDR3 reads CASSSGQGTDEQFF. The CDR3 bases are TGTGCCAGCAGTTCGGGACAGGGTACCGATGAGCAGTTCTTC.

This clonotype was seen ten or more times. This sequence joins TRBV29-1 and TRBJ2-5; TRBD1 matches 7 bases. Germline V gene lookup returns CDR1 SQVTM and CDR2 ANQGSEA. This CDR3 is built from 14 residues. V was pared by 8 bases and J by 2 bases, with 11 bases of the junction left unmatched. The CDR3 nucleotides are TGCAGCACCAGACTCCAGGGGGAACAAGAGACCCAGTACTTC. As protein: CSTRLQGEQETQYF.

V and J are TRBV20-1 and TRBJ2-1, with TRBD2 identical over 7 bases. CDR1 DFQATT and CDR2 SNEGSKA come from the germline V gene (reference sequence). After removal of 8 bases from V and 2 bases from J, the junction contained 9 bases not matched to a gene. The CDR3 consists of 14 residues. This CDR3 reads CSHPPSGPYNEQFF. The CDR3, as DNA: TGCAGTCACCCCCCTAGCGGACCCTACAATGAGCAGTTCTTC.

This clonotype showed up just a few times. The chain links TRBV29-1 to TRBJ2-7; D unclear. CDR1 is SQVTM, CDR2 ANQGSEA, per germline. The CDR3 is made up of 13 amino acids. The CDR3 region has the DNA TGCGCGATTTCCCGGGCCCTAGCCTACGAGCAGTACTTC. It specifies CAISRALAYEQYF.

This clonotype is a singleton in its sample. The rearrangement links TRBV15 to TRBJ2-2, with TRBD1 as a possible D gene (5 bases). The germline gives CDR1 LNHNV, CDR2 YYDKDF (reference sequence). The CDR3 covers 18 residues. The V and J ends lost 1 base and 2 bases respectively, with 17 bases between them. The CDR3 DNA follows: TGTGCCACCAGCAGAGGGGCAGGGCGCGACGAAAACACCGGGGAGCTGTTTTTT. Translated: CATSRGAGRDENTGELFF.

Concerning this clonotype: A single base separates this from a much larger clone, so it may be a read error. The chain links TRBV20-1 to TRBJ2-3, with 7 bases aligning to TRBD2. Unmatched junction bases numbered 13, after V lost 3 bases and J lost 7 bases. Germline-derived CDR1 and CDR2 are DFQATT and SNEGSKA (reference sequence). The CDR3 contains 15 residues. The CDR3 spells CSASSWEGLSNTQYF. In nucleotides, the CDR3 is TGCAGTGCTAGTTCGTGGGAGGGCCTTAGTAATACGCAGTATTTT.

This clonotype was observed a handful of times. The chain links TRBV7-2 to TRBJ2-2; D is undetermined. The V gene's germline CDR1 is SGHTA and CDR2 FQGNSA. V lost 1 base and J lost 8, with 11 bases in between. The CDR3 totals 14 residues. The CDR3 coding sequence is TGTGCCAGCAGCTTAGGGCAGCTGTATGGGGAGCTGTTTTTT. Its translation is CASSLGQLYGELFF.

This clonotype has a handful of counts. The V call is TRBV9, the J call TRBJ2-7; 13 nucleotides line up with TRBD2. Trimming cost V 0 bases and J 2 bases; bases outside gene matches: 5. In germline, CDR1 is SGDLS, CDR2 YYNGEE. The CDR3 consists of 17 residues. The CDR3 protein is CASSVGGGLAGTYEQYF. The CDR3 region has the DNA TGTGCCAGCAGCGTAGGAGGGGGACTAGCGGGGACCTACGAGCAGTACTTC.

This clonotype turned up a few times. The chain couples TRBV7-9 to TRBJ2-7; D not resolved. The CDR3 covers 11 residues. Trimming stripped 10 bases from V and 5 bases from J, with 12 bases between. Looked up from germline, CDR1 is SEHNR and CDR2 is FQNEAQ (reference sequence). Written as DNA, the CDR3 is TGTGCCATACACTTGGGGAACGAGCAGTACTTC. Protein sequence: CAIHLGNEQYF.

The chain recombines TRBV7-9 with TRBJ2-3, with 9 bases fitting TRBD2. CDR3 length: 16 amino acids. Germline V lookup: CDR1 SEHNR, CDR2 FQNEAQ (reference sequence). The V segment lost 5 bases and the J segment 1 base; nucleotides outside the gene matches: 7. CDR3 nucleotides: TGTGCCAGCAGCCCAATGACTAGCGGACGCACAGATACGCAGTATTTT. Protein product: CASSPMTSGRTDTQYF.

This clonotype was counted only a few times. This chain's CDR3 is CSVGTGNSNQPQHF. The CDR3 DNA reads as TGCAGCGTAGGGACAGGGAATAGCAATCAGCCCCAGCATTTT. The gene calls are TRBV29-1 and TRBJ1-5; TRBD1 agrees at 9 bases. V trimming: 6 bases; J trimming: 0 bases; junction bases outside the gene matches: 3. This CDR3 has 14 residues. Germline CDR1 reads SQVTM; CDR2 reads ANQGSEA.

To note about this clonotype: The junction shows a germline mismatch at one end, possibly a read error. The chain recombines TRBV12-3 or TRBV12-4 with TRBJ2-3; possible D gene TRBD2, 6 bases. This CDR3 is built from 15 residues. The CDR3 sequence is CASTIDGPSADAQYF. The DNA of the CDR3 is TGTGCCAGCACAATCGACGGACCTAGCGCAGATGCGCAGTATTTT.

The V call is TRBV20-1, the J call TRBJ1-6; 11 positions match TRBD1. This CDR3 has 16 residues. Trimming removed 7 bases from V and 3 bases from J; junction bases left unmatched: 8. Germline lookup yields CDR1 DFQATT and CDR2 SNEGSKA (reference sequence). CDR3: CSGERGTGGYNSPLHF. In DNA form, the CDR3 reads TGCAGTGGAGAGAGAGGGACAGGGGGCTATAATTCACCCCTCCACTTT.

The chain is built from TRBV6-4 and TRBJ2-2, with D perhaps given as TRBD1 or TRBD2 (5 bases each). The V end lost 7 bases, the J end lost 4 bases, and 19 bases lay between the germline ends. CDR3 length: 16 residues. Per the germline V gene, CDR1 is MRHNA and CDR2 is SNTAGT. CDR3 in DNA: TGTGCCAGCACTGGGACCTCCAGCGAGTGCACCGGGGAGCTGTTTTTT. Translated, it gives CASTGTSSECTGELFF.

This clonotype occurred once. The CDR3 does not close with the conserved phenylalanine or tryptophan, likely indicating a read error. The gene calls are TRBV7-9 and TRBJ1-4; tentatively, D is TRBD1 (5 bases). V shed 3 bases and J shed 6 bases, with 11 bases lying between them. CDR1 and CDR2 (germline): SEHNR, FQNEAQ (reference sequence). The CDR3 is 14 amino acids. CDR3 in amino acids: CASSLLGTDEKLFC. The CDR3 nucleotides read TGTGCCAGCAGCTTGTTAGGGACGGATGAAAAACTGTTTTGT.

This clonotype was seen a handful of times. The rearrangement uses TRBV29-1 and TRBJ1-1; D unresolved. CDR3 length equals 13 residues. Germline loops: CDR1 SQVTM, CDR2 ANQGSEA. V lost 4 bases and J lost 4, with 13 bases in between. The chain's CDR3 is CSVVTVPSTEAFF. CDR3 bases: TGCAGCGTTGTTACAGTCCCGAGCACTGAAGCTTTCTTT.

The chain combines TRBV15 with TRBJ2-7; no definite D call. V gave up 2 bases and J gave up 1 base, with 6 bases separating them. Germline-derived CDR1 and CDR2 are LNHNV and YYDKDF (reference sequence). The CDR3 sequence is 13 residues long. CDR3 sequence: CATSRHTSYEQYF. The CDR3 DNA reads TGTGCCACCAGCAGACACACGTCCTACGAGCAGTACTTC.

Only one count was recorded for this clonotype. The junction departs from the called germline gene at one end, perhaps through a read error. V and J are TRBV5-1 and TRBJ2-7; 8 nucleotides match TRBD1. Per the germline V gene, CDR1 is SGHRS and CDR2 is YFSETQ. The CDR3 covers 15 residues. The CDR3: CASSLGDRGSYGQYF. CDR3 DNA: TGCGCCAGCAGCTTGGGAGACAGGGGCTCCTACGGGCAGTACTTC.

This clonotype was seen a handful of times. This chain links TRBV15 with TRBJ2-3; D possibly corresponds to TRBD1 (6 bases). This CDR3 is built from 16 residues. Germline loops: CDR1 LNHNV, CDR2 YYDKDF (reference sequence). V dropped 1 base and J dropped 4 bases, with 15 bases sitting between them. The CDR3 loop is CATSRGSMAGADTQYF. The CDR3 coding sequence is TGTGCCACCAGCAGAGGCAGTATGGCAGGGGCAGATACGCAGTATTTT.